These 9 T cell receptor beta chains originate from one sample sequenced in a study of EBV T-cell therapy then PD-1 blockade in nasopharyngeal carcinoma. Specified time point: 266 days after commencement of treatment, after nivolumab therapy. The treatment here: AdE1-LMPpoly-expanded autologous EBV-specific T-cell therapy followed by anti-PD-1 nivolumab. The antigens these receptors bind are not known. Generated by immunoSEQ multiplex PCR, the TCRdb table keeps only in-frame clones and is missing some. The sample yields about 21,000 clones, around 84% seen once. The sequences come from CD8+ T cells from blood, collected at approximately day 250 from a patient whose treatment included autologous EBV-specific T cells and nivolumab. The source is a man aged 40-49 years with nasopharyngeal carcinoma.

The chain joins TRBV11-3 to TRBJ1-1, with a possible D match to TRBD1 (5 bases). This CDR3 spans 14 amino acids. Trimming took off 3 bases at V and 6 bases at J, with 14 bases between the two ends. Germline V gene lookup returns CDR1 SGHNT and CDR2 YENEEA. The CDR3 DNA sequence: TGTGCCAGCAGCTTTAGAGAGGGGCTCCCTGAAGCTTTCTTT. Protein sequence: CASSFREGLPEAFF.

This sequence joins TRBV7-2 and TRBJ1-3; possibly TRBD1 for D (5 bases). The CDR3 length is 15 residues. Germline V gene sequence: CDR1 SGHTA, CDR2 FQGNSA. Trimming shortened V by 5 bases and J by 3 bases, and 14 bases separated the two germline ends. The CDR3 DNA is TGTGCCAGCAGCATCAATCGGGGGGGTGGAAACACCATATATTTT. Its protein product is CASSINRGGGNTIYF.

The chain links TRBV28 to TRBJ2-7; D might be TRBD2 (5 bases). Trimming took 2 bases from V and 1 from J, leaving 6 bases between them. There are 13 residues in the CDR3. Per germline, CDR1 MDHEN and CDR2 SYDVKM. CDR3 sequence reads: CASSLGSSYEQYF. The CDR3 DNA follows: TGTGCCAGCAGTTTAGGGAGTTCCTACGAGCAGTACTTC.

In its sample, this clone was seen a few times. J is TRBJ1-2 and V is TRBV27; 10 nucleotides match TRBD1. The CDR3 runs to 14 residues. Looked up from germline, CDR1 is MNHEY and CDR2 is SMNVEV (reference sequence). V dropped 6 bases and J dropped 8; count of bases not matched to a gene: 9. CDR3 in amino acids: CASRSGGQGRGYTF. CDR3 coding DNA: TGTGCCAGCAGGAGTGGGGGACAGGGGCGAGGCTACACCTTC.

The CDR3 is CASSEATGSSYNEQFF. The DNA for the CDR3 is TGTGCCAGCAGTGAAGCGACTGGGAGCTCCTACAATGAGCAGTTCTTC. The V call is TRBV6-1, the J call TRBJ2-1, with D possibly matching TRBD2 (5 bases). CDR1 and CDR2 (germline): MNHNS, SASEGT. The CDR3 extends over 16 amino acids. The V end lost 0 bases, the J end lost 0 bases, and 9 bases lay between the germline ends.

This chain uses TRBV28 with TRBJ1-1; no firm D call. V gave up 6 bases and J gave up 4 bases, with 15 bases separating them. CDR3 size: 14 residues. Per germline, CDR1 MDHEN and CDR2 SYDVKM. The CDR3 spells CASSPRRVGTEAFF. The CDR3 DNA reads as TGTGCCAGCAGCCCGAGGAGGGTGGGCACTGAAGCTTTCTTT. Filled out from reference TRBV28 and TRBJ1-1, the complete variable domain reads DVKVTQSSRYLVKRTGEKVFLECVQDMDHENMFWYRQDPGLGLRLIYFSYDVKMKEKGDIPEGYSVSREKKERFSLILESASTNQTSMYLCASSPRRVGTEAFFGQGTRLTVV.

The chain joins TRBV4-3 to TRBJ2-1, with a weak D call TRBD2 (6 bases). The CDR3 has 17 residues. CDR1 and CDR2 from the germline V gene are LGHNA and YSLEER. V shed 1 base and J shed 8 bases, with 21 bases lying between them. The CDR3 is CASSQVGAGSGGDEQFF. CDR3 nucleotides: TGCGCCAGCAGCCAAGTAGGGGCGGGCTCAGGCGGGGATGAGCAGTTCTTC.

This clone was recorded once. The chain carries TRBV5-6 and TRBJ2-7; D ambiguous. Trimming left V 0 bases short and J 3 bases short, with 7 bases between. In germline, CDR1 is SGHDT, CDR2 YYEEEE. The CDR3 totals 13 residues. CDR3 in DNA: TGTGCCAGCAGCTTGGAGTCGAACTACGAGCAGTACTTC. It translates to CASSLESNYEQYF.

The gene calls are TRBV6-4 and TRBJ2-3; possible D gene TRBD1, 6 bases. The CDR3 sequence is 14 residues long. Deletions cut 3 bases from V and 4 bases from J, with 11 bases between. Germline loops: CDR1 MRHNA, CDR2 SNTAGT. The CDR3 is CASSEGAQADTQYF. CDR3 in DNA: TGTGCCAGCAGTGAGGGGGCGCAAGCAGATACGCAGTATTTT.